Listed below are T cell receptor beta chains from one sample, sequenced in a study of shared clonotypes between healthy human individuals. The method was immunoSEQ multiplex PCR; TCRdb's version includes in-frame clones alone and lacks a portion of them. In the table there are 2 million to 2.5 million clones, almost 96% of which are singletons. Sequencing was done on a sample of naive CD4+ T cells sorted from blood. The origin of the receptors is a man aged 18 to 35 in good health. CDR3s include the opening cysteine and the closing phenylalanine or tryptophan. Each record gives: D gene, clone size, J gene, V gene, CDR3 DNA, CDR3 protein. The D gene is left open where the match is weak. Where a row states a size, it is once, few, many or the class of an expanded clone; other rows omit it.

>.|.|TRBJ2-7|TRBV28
TGTGCCAGCAGTTCCCCAGGGGTATCCTACGAGCAGTACTTC
CASSSPGVSYEQYF
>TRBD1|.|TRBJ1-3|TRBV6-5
TGTGCCAGCAGTTCCACAGGGGGGTCGGGAAACACCATATATTTT
CASSSTGGSGNTIYF
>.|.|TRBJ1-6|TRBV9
TGTGCCAGCAGCGTAGAGGCGGGGCATAATTCACCCCTCCACTTT
CASSVEAGHNSPLHF
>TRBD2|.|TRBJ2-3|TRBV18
TGTGCCAGCTCACCATCTAGCGGCAGCACAGATACGCAGTATTTT
CASSPSSGSTDTQYF
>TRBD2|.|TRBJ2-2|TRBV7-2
TGTGCCAGCAGCCCCGGGCGGGGGGTCACCGGGGAGCTGTTTTTT
CASSPGRGVTGELFF
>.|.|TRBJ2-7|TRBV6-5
TGTGCCAGCAGTCGGACAGCATCCTACGAGCAGTACTTC
CASSRTASYEQYF
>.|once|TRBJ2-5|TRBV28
TGTGCCAGCAGTTTTCAAGAGACCCAGTACTTC
CASSFQETQYF
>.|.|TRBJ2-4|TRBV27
TGTGCCAGCGAAAACATTCAGTACTTC
CASENIQYF
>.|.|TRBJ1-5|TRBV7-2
TGTGCCAGCAGCTTAGACAGCAATCAGCCCCAGCATTTT
CASSLDSNQPQHF
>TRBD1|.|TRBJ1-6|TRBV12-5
TGTGCTAGTGGTCCCGAGACAGGGAATGGAAGGTCACCCCTCCACTTT
CASGPETGNGRSPLHF
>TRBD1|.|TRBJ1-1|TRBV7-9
TGTGCCAGCAGCTTGGGACAGGGCCCTGAAGCTTTCTTT
CASSLGQGPEAFF
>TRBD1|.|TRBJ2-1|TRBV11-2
TGTGCCAGCAGCTTAGGGGACAGGGGTCGGAATGAGCAGTTCTTC
CASSLGDRGRNEQFF
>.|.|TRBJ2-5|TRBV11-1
TGTGCCAGCAGTTTCGGGAGCCGAGAGACCCAGTACTTC
CASSFGSRETQYF
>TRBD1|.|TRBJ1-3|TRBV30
TGTGCCTGGAGTAGGCAGGGGGTGGGAAACACCATATATTTT
CAWSRQGVGNTIYF
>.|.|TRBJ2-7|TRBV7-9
TGTGCCAGCAGCCCGCTGAGCCGATACGAGCAGTACTTC
CASSPLSRYEQYF
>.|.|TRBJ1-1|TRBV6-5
TGTGCCAGCAGATACACAGGGCACACTGAAGCTTTCTTT
CASRYTGHTEAFF
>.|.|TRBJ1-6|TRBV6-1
TGTGCCAGCAGTGTAGAGGGGAGGGGTAATTCACCCCTCCACTTT
CASSVEGRGNSPLHF
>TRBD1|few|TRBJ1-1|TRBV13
TGTGCCAGCAGCCGAGGGGGCGCGAACACTGAAGCCTTCTTT
CASSRGGANTEAFF
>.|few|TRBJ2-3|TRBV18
TGTGCCAGCTCACCACAAACAGATACGCAGTATTTT
CASSPQTDTQYF
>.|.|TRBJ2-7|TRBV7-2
TGTGCCAGCAGTCAGGACGCCTACTACGAGCAGTACTTC
CASSQDAYYEQYF
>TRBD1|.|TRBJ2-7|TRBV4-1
TGCGCCAGCAGCCAAGATCGAGCACAGGGGGCCAACGAGCAGTACTTC
CASSQDRAQGANEQYF
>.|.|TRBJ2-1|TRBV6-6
TGTGCCAGCAGTTTAGGAGGGGGGTCCTACAATGAGCAGTTCTTC
CASSLGGGSYNEQFF
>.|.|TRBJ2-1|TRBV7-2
TGTGCCAGCAGCTTAGCGATACACAATGAGCAGTTCTTC
CASSLAIHNEQFF
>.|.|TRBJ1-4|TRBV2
TGTGCCAGCAGTGATCGGGGGTCGGGTGAAAAACTGTTTTTT
CASSDRGSGEKLFF